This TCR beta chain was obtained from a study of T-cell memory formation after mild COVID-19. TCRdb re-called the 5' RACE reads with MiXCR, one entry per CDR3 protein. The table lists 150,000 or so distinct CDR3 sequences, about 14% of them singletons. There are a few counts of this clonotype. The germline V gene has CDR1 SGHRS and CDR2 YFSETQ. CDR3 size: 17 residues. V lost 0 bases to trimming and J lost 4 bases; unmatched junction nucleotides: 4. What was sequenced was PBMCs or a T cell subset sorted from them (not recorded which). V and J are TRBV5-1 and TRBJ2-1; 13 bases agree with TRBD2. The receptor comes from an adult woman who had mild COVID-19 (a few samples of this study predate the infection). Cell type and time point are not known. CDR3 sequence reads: CASSLAPTSGRYNEQFF. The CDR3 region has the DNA TGCGCCAGCAGCTTGGCCCCGACTAGCGGGAGGTACAATGAGCAGTTCTTC.